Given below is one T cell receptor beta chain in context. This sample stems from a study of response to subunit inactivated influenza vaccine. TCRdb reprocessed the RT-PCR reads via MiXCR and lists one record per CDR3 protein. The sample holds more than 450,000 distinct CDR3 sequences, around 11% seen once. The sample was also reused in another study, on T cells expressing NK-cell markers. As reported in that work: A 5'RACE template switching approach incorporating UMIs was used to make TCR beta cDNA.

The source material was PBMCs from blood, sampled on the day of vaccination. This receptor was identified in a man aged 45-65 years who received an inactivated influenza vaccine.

CDR3 nucleotide sequence: TGTGCCAGCATGCTAGCGGGATTCACAGATACGCAGTATTTT. This gives the protein CASMLAGFTDTQYF. The J gene is TRBJ2-3, the V gene TRBV7-9; 9 nucleotides line up with TRBD2. J lost 2 bases, V lost 7 bases, and 4 bases had no gene match. Per the germline V gene, CDR1 is SEHNR and CDR2 is FQNEAQ (reference sequence). The CDR3 covers 14 residues.